What follows are 19 T cell receptor beta chains derived from one specimen sequenced in a study of cytomegalovirus exposure and HLA in healthy donors. The PCR had 60 Vbeta and 13 Jbeta primers. The protocol was immunoSEQ multiplex PCR, while the TCRdb copy is restricted to in-frame clones and leaves out a portion. The repertoire table contains fewer than 95,000 clones. Sequencing was done on a sample of PBMCs. The source is a woman aged 40 to 55 in good health and CMV-seropositive.

The chain couples TRBV7-3 to TRBJ1-1; D gene unclear. The germline V and J ends were trimmed by 2 bases and 0 bases, with 7 bases remaining between them. CDR3 length: 14 amino acids. Per the germline V gene, CDR1 is SGHTA and CDR2 is FQGTGA. In DNA, the CDR3 is TGTGCCAGCAGCTTAGAGGCGCTGAACACTGAAGCTTTCTTT. It translates to CASSLEALNTEAFF.

The chain is built from TRBV6-4 and TRBJ1-2; 10 nucleotides align to TRBD1. The CDR3 sequence is 12 residues long. Losses at the gene ends were 8 bases for V and 5 bases for J; bases not matched to a gene: 2. CDR1 is MRHNA and CDR2 is SNTAGT in the germline V gene. CDR3 amino acids: CASQGQGYGYTF. CDR3 nucleotide sequence: TGTGCCAGCCAGGGACAGGGGTATGGCTACACCTTC.

This chain uses TRBV29-1 with TRBJ1-1; possibly TRBD1 for D (6 bases). The CDR3 contains 14 residues. Trimming stripped 8 bases from V and 4 bases from J, with 20 bases between. Germline assignment: CDR1 SQVTM and CDR2 ANQGSEA. The CDR3 is CSTGTQDRGTEAFF. In DNA form, the CDR3 reads TGCAGCACCGGGACCCAGGACAGAGGCACTGAAGCTTTCTTT.

The chain employs TRBV4-3 and TRBJ2-7, with TRBD1 as a possible D gene (5 bases). V was trimmed by 0 bases and J by 3 bases, leaving 12 bases between them. This CDR3 comprises 15 residues. CDR1 is LGHNA, CDR2 YSLEER, per germline. The DNA of the CDR3 is TGCGCCAGCAGCCAAGATCGGGCAGGGTTCTACGAGCAGTACTTC. It specifies CASSQDRAGFYEQYF.

This chain links TRBV7-8 with TRBJ2-1; D call uncertain. The V and J ends lost 1 base and 9 bases respectively, with 13 bases between them. The CDR3 sequence is 14 residues long. Germline CDR1 is SGHVS and CDR2 is FQNEAQ. The CDR3: CASSLVLITGEQFF. The CDR3, as DNA: TGTGCCAGCAGCTTAGTTCTTATTACGGGTGAGCAGTTCTTC.

The rearrangement joins TRBV11-2 to TRBJ2-7, with D perhaps TRBD1 (6 bases). In germline, CDR1 is SGHAT, CDR2 FQNNGV. CDR3 length: 14 residues. The V end was cut by 1 base, the J end by 6 bases, with 13 bases between. This CDR3 is CASSLVGALAEQYF. Here the CDR3 DNA reads TGTGCCAGCAGCTTAGTGGGGGCGCTGGCCGAGCAGTACTTC.

V gene TRBV28 combines with J gene TRBJ1-5; D not certain. The CDR3 runs 17 residues. V lost 1 base and J 6 bases, leaving 19 bases between the germline ends. Germline CDR1 MDHEN, CDR2 SYDVKM. For the CDR3, the DNA is TGTGCCAGCAGTTTATTTGGTTCGTCGTGGGAGGGTCAGCCCCAGCATTTT. Residues: CASSLFGSSWEGQPQHF. Together with reference TRBV28 and TRBJ1-5, the CDR3 gives the full variable domain: DVKVTQSSRYLVKRTGEKVFLECVQDMDHENMFWYRQDPGLGLRLIYFSYDVKMKEKGDIPEGYSVSREKKERFSLILESASTNQTSMYLCASSLFGSSWEGQPQHFGDGTRLSIL.

This chain uses TRBV5-6 with TRBJ2-7; no firm D call. Between the trimmed V and J ends, which lost 2 bases and 1 base, there was a span of 16 bases. The germline gives CDR1 SGHDT, CDR2 YYEEEE. The CDR3 has 16 residues. The CDR3 loop reads CASSFTVSILSYEQYF. The CDR3, as DNA: TGTGCCAGCAGCTTTACAGTATCTATTCTGTCCTACGAGCAGTACTTC. Together with reference TRBV5-6 and TRBJ2-7, the CDR3 gives the full variable domain: DAGVTQSPTHLIKTRGQQVTLRCSPKSGHDTVSWYQQALGQGPQFIFQYYEEEERQRGNFPDRFSGHQFPNYSSELNVNALLLGDSALYLCASSFTVSILSYEQYFGPGTRLTVT.

V and J are TRBV5-1 and TRBJ2-3; tentative D call: TRBD1 (5 bases). Germline values: CDR1 SGHRS, CDR2 YFSETQ. CDR3 length: 13 amino acids. V lost 0 bases, J lost 6 bases, and 8 bases lay in between. The CDR3 protein is CASSLGGMDTQYF. In DNA form, the CDR3 reads TGCGCCAGCAGCTTGGGGGGCATGGATACGCAGTATTTT.

As concerns this clone: Other DNA sequences within the sample encode an identical CDR3. The gene calls are TRBV6-1 and TRBJ2-1; 9 bases are a match to TRBD2. Unmatched junction bases numbered 0, after V lost 2 bases and J lost 1 base. The CDR3 has 15 residues. CDR1 and CDR2 from the germline V gene are MNHNS and SASEGT. Here the CDR3 reads CASSELAGSYNEQFF. As DNA, the CDR3 is TGTGCCAGCAGTGAACTAGCGGGATCCTACAATGAGCAGTTCTTC.

CDR3 nucleotides: TGTGCCAGCAGTTTAAGTGGCCCCAATCAGCCCCAGCATTTT. Its translation is CASSLSGPNQPQHF. The chain employs TRBV6-1 and TRBJ1-5; unclear D gene. Trimming took off 5 bases at V and 3 bases at J, with 11 bases between the two ends. The length of the CDR3 is 14 residues. CDR1 MNHNS and CDR2 SASEGT come from the germline V gene.

The chain joins TRBV19 to TRBJ2-6; weak D call: TRBD2 (7 bases). The germline gives CDR1 LNHDA, CDR2 SQIVND (reference sequence). The length of the CDR3 is 18 residues. Trimming cost V 7 bases and J 2 bases, with 21 bases left between them. This CDR3 is CASTSPGGRPAGANVLTF. In nucleotides, the CDR3 is TGTGCCAGTACTTCCCCCGGGGGGCGCCCCGCTGGGGCCAACGTCCTGACTTTC.

This chain links TRBV9 with TRBJ2-1; unclear D gene. This CDR3 is 15 amino acids long. Looked up from germline, CDR1 is SGDLS and CDR2 is YYNGEE. V dropped 7 bases and J dropped 5 bases, with 19 bases sitting between them. The CDR3 sequence: CASRETGGINNEQFF. The CDR3 nucleotides are TGTGCCAGCCGCGAGACCGGCGGAATCAACAATGAGCAGTTCTTC.

This chain joins TRBV9 and TRBJ2-3; D gene uncertain. The CDR3 runs 15 residues. Germline values: CDR1 SGDLS, CDR2 YYNGEE. V was clipped by 0 bases and J by 2 bases, with 10 bases between them. CDR3 in DNA: TGTGCCAGCAGCGTAGAGCCGAGAGACACAGATACGCAGTATTTT. Protein product: CASSVEPRDTDTQYF.

This chain connects TRBV7-2 to TRBJ1-2; possibly TRBD1 for D (5 bases). CDR1 is SGHTA, CDR2 FQGNSA, per germline. The CDR3 runs 13 residues. Deletions cut 1 base from V and 4 bases from J, with 7 bases between. The CDR3 DNA follows: TGTGCCAGCAGCTTAGAGACAGTCTATGGCTACACCTTC. It is translated as CASSLETVYGYTF.

The chain links TRBV6-1 to TRBJ2-1; weak D call: TRBD1 (8 bases). The length of the CDR3 is 15 residues. Germline V gene sequence: CDR1 MNHNS, CDR2 SASEGT. Trimming took 0 bases from V and 7 from J, leaving 13 bases between them. The CDR3 protein is CASSEADRGGNEQFF. DNA for the CDR3: TGTGCCAGCAGTGAAGCCGACAGGGGAGGGAATGAGCAGTTCTTC.

This sequence joins TRBV27 and TRBJ1-6; 9 bases are a match to TRBD1. The CDR3 length is 14 residues. Germline CDR1 and CDR2: MNHEY and SMNVEV (reference sequence). Trimming cost V 6 bases and J 8 bases; bases outside gene matches: 5. In nucleotides, the CDR3 is TGTGCCAGCAGACTCCGGGACAGGGATTCACCCCTCCACTTT. Its protein product is CASRLRDRDSPLHF.

V usage is TRBV6-5 and J usage is TRBJ2-2; TRBD1 aligns across 7 bases. Trimming removed 5 bases from V and 0 bases from J; junction bases left unmatched: 3. The CDR3 loop spans 15 amino acids. From germline, CDR1 is MNHEY and CDR2 SVGAGI. DNA of the CDR3: TGTGCCAGCAGTCGACAGGGACCGAACACCGGGGAGCTGTTTTTT. As protein: CASSRQGPNTGELFF.

The chain links TRBV2 to TRBJ1-2, with TRBD1 matching over 7 bases. The V gene end was trimmed by 7 bases and the J gene end by 5 bases; junction bases not matched to a gene: 10. CDR1 is SNHLY and CDR2 is FYNNEI in the germline V gene. This CDR3 has 14 amino acids. This CDR3 is CASKKGGRRYGYTF. The CDR3 DNA follows: TGTGCCAGCAAAAAAGGGGGCAGAAGGTATGGCTACACCTTC.